This T cell receptor beta chain was obtained from a study of early stage breast cancer tumors. On the study more broadly: About 80% of the 16 invasive tumors were ER+, PR+ and HER2-.

The study's findings and limits: In most of the 16 patients, blood comparison separated tumor from normal breast. Functional markers like CD4, CD8 and FOXP3 were missed in bulk sequencing.

Using immunoSEQ multiplex PCR, the repertoire was profiled, and TCRdb retains in-frame clones only, with some absent. Of around 71,000 clones listed, 65% to 80% are singletons. CDR3 size: 12 residues. Germline values: CDR1 LNHDA, CDR2 SQIVND (reference sequence). Between the trimmed V and J ends, which lost 6 bases and 10 bases, there was a span of 15 bases. This clone has just a few counts. Its antigen is currently unknown. The sequence was collected from a person in their sixties or seventies with breast cancer. The chain uses TRBV19 and TRBJ1-2; unclear D gene. Sequences were obtained from blood. The chain's CDR3 is CASRSLGIDYTF. CDR3 DNA sequence: TGTGCCAGTAGATCCCTCGGAATAGACTACACCTTC. The full variable domain, with the rest looked up from reference TRBV19 and TRBJ1-2, is DGGITQSPKYLFRKEGQNVTLSCEQNLNHDAMYWYRQDPGQGLRLIYYSQIVNDFQKGDIAEGYSVSREKKESFPLTVTSAQKNPTAFYLCASRSLGIDYTFGSGTRLTVV.